This T cell receptor beta chain is drawn from a study of identical twins. Overall study results and limits: Conclusions relied on cross-sectional statistical analysis, not following the same donors.

Unique molecular identifiers were present on the cDNA, which also gained a universal primer site by template switching. MiXCR, applied by TCRdb to the 5' RACE reads, yields one record per CDR3 protein. The table lists about 340,000 distinct CDR3 sequences, over 9% of them singletons, with approximately 7.9% in the top ten. Trimming left V 3 bases short and J 4 bases short, with 6 bases between. The CDR3 covers 13 residues. Germline V gene lookup returns CDR1 SGHTA and CDR2 FQGNSA. This clonotype was picked up a small number of times. Its antigen is still unknown. These same data were also listed under a study on yellow fever vaccine responses in identical twins.

Sequencing was performed on CD8+ T cells sorted from blood. The rearrangement joins TRBV7-2 to TRBJ2-2; D unresolved. The source is a woman between 18 and 29 years old in good health. The CDR3 reads CASSFWGTGELFF. The CDR3 coding sequence is TGTGCCAGCAGCTTTTGGGGCACCGGGGAGCTGTTTTTT.